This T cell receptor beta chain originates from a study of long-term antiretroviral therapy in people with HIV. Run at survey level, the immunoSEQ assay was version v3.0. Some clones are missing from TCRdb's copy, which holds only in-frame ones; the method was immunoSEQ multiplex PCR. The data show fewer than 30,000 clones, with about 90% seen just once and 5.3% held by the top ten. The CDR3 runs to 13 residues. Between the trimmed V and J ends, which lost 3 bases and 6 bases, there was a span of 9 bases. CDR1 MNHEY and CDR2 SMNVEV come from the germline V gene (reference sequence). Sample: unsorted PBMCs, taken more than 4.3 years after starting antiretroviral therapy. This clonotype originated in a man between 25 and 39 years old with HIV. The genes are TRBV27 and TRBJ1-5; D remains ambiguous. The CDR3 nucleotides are TGTGCCAGCAGTTTGGTTGCTGGTCAGCCCCAGCATTTT. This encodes CASSLVAGQPQHF.